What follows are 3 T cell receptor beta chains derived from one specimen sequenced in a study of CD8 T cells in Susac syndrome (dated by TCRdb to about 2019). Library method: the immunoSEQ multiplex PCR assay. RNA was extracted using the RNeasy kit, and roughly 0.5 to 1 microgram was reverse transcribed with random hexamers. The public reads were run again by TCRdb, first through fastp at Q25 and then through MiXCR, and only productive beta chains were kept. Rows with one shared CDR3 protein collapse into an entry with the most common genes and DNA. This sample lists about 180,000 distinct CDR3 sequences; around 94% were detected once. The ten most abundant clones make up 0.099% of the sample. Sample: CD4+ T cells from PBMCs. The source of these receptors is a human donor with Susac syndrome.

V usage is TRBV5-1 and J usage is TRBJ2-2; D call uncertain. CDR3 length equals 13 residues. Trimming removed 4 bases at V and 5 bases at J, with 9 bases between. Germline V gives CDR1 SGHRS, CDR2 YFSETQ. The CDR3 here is CASSADLTGELFF. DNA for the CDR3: TGCGCCAGCAGCGCCGACCTTACCGGGGAGCTGTTTTTT.

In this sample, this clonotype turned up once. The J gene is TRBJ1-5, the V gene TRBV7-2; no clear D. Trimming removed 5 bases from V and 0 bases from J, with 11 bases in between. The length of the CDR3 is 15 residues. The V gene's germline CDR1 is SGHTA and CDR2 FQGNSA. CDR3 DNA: TGTGCCAGCAGCATGCAGAGAAATAGCAATCAGCCCCAGCATTTT. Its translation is CASSMQRNSNQPQHF.

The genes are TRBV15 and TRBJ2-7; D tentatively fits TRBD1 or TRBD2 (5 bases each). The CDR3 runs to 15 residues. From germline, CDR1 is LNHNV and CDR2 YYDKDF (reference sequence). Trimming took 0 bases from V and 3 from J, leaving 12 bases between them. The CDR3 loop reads CATSRDRDLGYEQYF. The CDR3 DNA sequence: TGTGCCACCAGCAGAGACCGGGACCTCGGCTACGAGCAGTACTTC.